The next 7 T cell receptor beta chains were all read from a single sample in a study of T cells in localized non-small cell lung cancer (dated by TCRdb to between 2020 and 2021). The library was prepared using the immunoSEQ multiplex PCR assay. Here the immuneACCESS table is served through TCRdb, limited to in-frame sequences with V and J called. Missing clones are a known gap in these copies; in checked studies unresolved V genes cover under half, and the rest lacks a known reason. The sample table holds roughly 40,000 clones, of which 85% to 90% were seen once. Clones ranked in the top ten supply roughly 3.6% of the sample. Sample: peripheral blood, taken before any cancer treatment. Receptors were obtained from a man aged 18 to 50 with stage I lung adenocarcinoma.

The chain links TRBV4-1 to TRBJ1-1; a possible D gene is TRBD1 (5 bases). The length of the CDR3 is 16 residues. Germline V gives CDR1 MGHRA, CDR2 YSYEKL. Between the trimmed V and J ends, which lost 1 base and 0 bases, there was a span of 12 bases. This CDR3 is CASSQGGNRMNTEAFF. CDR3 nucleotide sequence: TGCGCCAGCAGCCAAGGAGGGAACAGGATGAACACTGAAGCTTTCTTT.

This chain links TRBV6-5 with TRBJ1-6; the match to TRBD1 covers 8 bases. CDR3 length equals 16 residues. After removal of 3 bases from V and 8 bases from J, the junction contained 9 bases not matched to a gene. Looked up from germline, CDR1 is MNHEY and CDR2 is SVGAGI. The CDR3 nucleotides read TGTGCCAGCAGTTATGAATCGGGGACAGGATATTCACCCCTCCACTTT. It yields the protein CASSYESGTGYSPLHF.

CDR3 in amino acids: CASTGTAGLNTEAFF. The CDR3 DNA reads as TGTGCCAGCACGGGGACAGCCGGATTGAACACTGAAGCTTTCTTT. The chain carries TRBV11-1 and TRBJ1-1, with TRBD1 matching over 7 bases. The CDR3 sequence is 15 residues long. Trimming at V came to 7 bases and at J to 0 bases, leaving 8 bases not matched to a gene. Germline V gene sequence: CDR1 SGHAT, CDR2 FQDESV (reference sequence).

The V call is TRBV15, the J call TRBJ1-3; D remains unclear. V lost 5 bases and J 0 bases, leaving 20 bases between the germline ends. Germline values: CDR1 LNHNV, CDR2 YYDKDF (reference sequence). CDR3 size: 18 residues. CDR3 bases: TGTGCCACCAGCGAAACCGGCCATCGGGCTACCTCTGGAAACACCATATATTTT. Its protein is CATSETGHRATSGNTIYF.

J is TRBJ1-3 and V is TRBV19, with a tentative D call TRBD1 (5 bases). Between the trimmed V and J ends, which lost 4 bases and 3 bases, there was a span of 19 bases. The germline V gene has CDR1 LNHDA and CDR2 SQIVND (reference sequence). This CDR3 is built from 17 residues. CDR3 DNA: TGTGCCAGTAGTAGCCCTCGGGGACGAGACTTTGGAAACACCATATATTTT. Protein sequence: CASSSPRGRDFGNTIYF.

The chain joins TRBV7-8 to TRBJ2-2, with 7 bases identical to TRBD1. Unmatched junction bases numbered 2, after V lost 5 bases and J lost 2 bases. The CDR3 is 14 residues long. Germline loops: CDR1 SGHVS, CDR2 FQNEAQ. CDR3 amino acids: CASSRDRNTGELFF. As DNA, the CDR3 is TGTGCCAGCAGCCGGGACAGAAACACCGGGGAGCTGTTTTTT.

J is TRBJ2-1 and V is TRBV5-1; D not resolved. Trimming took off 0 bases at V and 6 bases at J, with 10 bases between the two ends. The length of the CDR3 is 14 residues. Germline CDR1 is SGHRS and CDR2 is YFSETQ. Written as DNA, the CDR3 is TGCGCCAGCAGCTTGGGGGATTCACGCAATGAGCAGTTCTTC. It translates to CASSLGDSRNEQFF.